This T cell receptor (beta chain) was captured by sequencing in a study of blood T cell repertoires in COVID-19. In the study overall: Samples of COVID-19 (acute and convalescent) were obtained from the United States, Italy and Spain. T cells, B-cell-depleted T cells, or PBMCs supplied cDNA or gDNA.

Per the authors' pipeline: By means of reference gene primer amplification, nucleated cell counts were estimated. Clones were read by immunoSEQ multiplex PCR, and TCRdb kept only the in-frame ones, dropping some. V and J calls and clone size are copied from that table; D and trimming were computed from the DNA. Among more than 80,000 clones, 60% to 80% were seen once, and the ten largest hold more than 0.8%. V shed 6 bases and J shed 6 bases, with 15 bases lying between them. The V gene's germline CDR1 is SNHLY and CDR2 FYNNEI. The CDR3 extends over 14 amino acids. V and J are TRBV2 and TRBJ1-5; a weak D match, TRBD1 (5 bases). This sequence originates from a human donor with acute or convalescent COVID-19. The donor label of this sample is uncertain. Material for sequencing was peripheral blood. CDR3 DNA: TGTGCCAGCAGCGCGACAGTGCAGGCTCAGCCCCAGCATTTT. This gives the protein CASSATVQAQPQHF. Full variable domain (rest looked up from reference TRBV2 and TRBJ1-5): EPEVTQTPSHQVTQMGQEVILRCVPISNHLYFYWYRQILGQKVEFLVSFYNNEISEKSEIFDDQFSVERPDGSNFTLKIRSTKLEDSAMYFCASSATVQAQPQHFGDGTRLSIL.